A selection of T cell receptor beta chains follows, all from one sample in a study of blood T cell repertoires in COVID-19. Data came from immunoSEQ multiplex PCR; TCRdb stores just in-frame clones and leaves some out. The sample holds 110,000 or so clones, approximately 71% seen once. The specimen was peripheral blood. Receptors originate from a human donor in a cohort sampled during active COVID-19. Each CDR3 is given with its conserved first and last residue. The D gene is left open where the match is weak. Size tells how often a clone was seen (once, few, many) or the class of an expanded clone, and some rows leave it out.

j_call,v_call,clone_size,d_call,cdr3_aa,cdr3_nt
TRBJ2-5,TRBV29-1,few,.,CSVEETVGETQYF,TGCAGCGTTGAGGAGACGGTGGGAGAGACCCAGTACTTC
TRBJ2-7,TRBV6-1,.,TRBD1,CASSEGTGVLEQYF,TGTGCCAGCAGTGAAGGGACAGGGGTCTTAGAGCAGTACTTC
TRBJ2-2,TRBV6-2/TRBV6-3,.,.,CASSTGLTGELFF,TGTGCCAGCAGTACAGGGTTGACCGGGGAGCTGTTTTTT
TRBJ2-7,TRBV27,.,TRBD2,CASRVAGGSYEQYF,TGTGCCAGCAGGGTAGCGGGGGGGTCCTACGAGCAGTACTTC
TRBJ1-5,TRBV6-5,.,.,CASSPRRNALQPQHF,TGTGCCAGCAGTCCCCGGAGGAACGCGTTGCAGCCCCAGCATTTT
TRBJ2-7,TRBV28,.,TRBD2,CASSPPSGAGGGGKQYF,TGTGCCAGCAGTCCACCCTCGGGGGCGGGAGGGGGAGGAAAGCAGTACTTC
TRBJ2-3,TRBV7-6,.,TRBD2,CASSLVLAGSTDTQYF,TGTGCCAGCAGCTTAGTTCTAGCGGGTAGCACAGATACGCAGTATTTT
TRBJ2-5,TRBV29-1,.,TRBD2,CSLRGGRGETQYF,TGCAGCCTCCGGGGGGGGCGAGGAGAGACCCAGTACTTC
TRBJ2-7,TRBV4-2,.,.,CASSQVETGRSYEQYF,TGTGCCAGCAGCCAAGTGGAGACAGGGAGGTCCTACGAGCAGTACTTC
TRBJ2-1,TRBV24-1,.,TRBD2,CATSDLPGLAGGNEQFF,TGTGCCACCAGTGATTTGCCGGGACTAGCGGGAGGAAATGAGCAGTTCTTC
TRBJ2-5,TRBV10-3,.,TRBD1,CAIRPGQGASETQYF,TGTGCCATCAGACCGGGACAGGGGGCTTCGGAGACCCAGTACTTC
TRBJ1-1,TRBV2,few,.,CASSEGTRNTEAFF,TGTGCCAGCAGTGAAGGAACAAGGAACACTGAAGCTTTCTTT
TRBJ1-5,TRBV19,.,.,CASRRGNNQPQHF,TGTGCCAGTAGGAGGGGGAACAATCAGCCCCAGCATTTT
TRBJ1-4,TRBV27,.,TRBD1,CAPSLDRGSEKLFF,TGTGCCCCCAGTCTGGACAGGGGGAGTGAAAAACTGTTTTTT
TRBJ2-7,TRBV28,.,.,CASIPGGSGYLREQYF,TGTGCCAGCATCCCTGGGGGTAGCGGATACCTACGGGAGCAGTACTTC
TRBJ2-7,TRBV19,few,.,CASSIGVGSYEQYF,TGTGCCAGTAGTATCGGAGTCGGCTCCTACGAGCAGTACTTC